The 26 T cell receptor beta chains in this list originate from one sample, sequenced in a study of cytomegalovirus exposure and HLA in healthy donors. Profiled with immunoSEQ multiplex PCR; TCRdb holds only in-frame clones, not every one. Counted here are some 84,000 clones, more than 75% occurring once; the ten biggest clones make up 2.1%. Sequencing input: PBMCs. These receptors were taken from a man aged 25-40 years in good health and CMV-seronegative.

CDR3 DNA: TGTGCCAGCAGATCGTTCGCTAACTATGGCTACACCTTC. This sequence encodes CASRSFANYGYTF. The gene calls are TRBV28 and TRBJ1-2; D is unresolved. This CDR3 region has 13 residues. Per the germline V gene, CDR1 is MDHEN and CDR2 is SYDVKM. V shed 6 bases and J shed 0 bases, with 8 bases lying between them.

The gene calls are TRBV5-1 and TRBJ1-1; D possibly corresponds to TRBD1 (5 bases). Germline V gene data show CDR1 as SGHRS and CDR2 as YFSETQ. This CDR3 region has 16 residues. The V and J ends lost 0 bases and 2 bases respectively, with 14 bases between them. The CDR3 DNA is TGCGCCAGCAGCTTGGCCGTCGGGGGACTAAACACTGAAGCTTTCTTT. Translation: CASSLAVGGLNTEAFF. Full variable domain (outside the CDR3, taken from reference TRBV5-1 and TRBJ1-1): KAGVTQTPRYLIKTRGQQVTLSCSPISGHRSVSWYQQTPGQGLQFLFEYFSETQRNKGNFPGRFSGRQFSNSRSEMNVSTLELGDSALYLCASSLAVGGLNTEAFFGQGTRLTVV.

This chain connects TRBV10-2 to TRBJ1-1; D might be TRBD1 (6 bases). The CDR3 extends over 13 amino acids. The germline V gene has CDR1 WSHSY and CDR2 SAAADI. The V and J ends lost 3 bases and 5 bases respectively, with 10 bases between them. The CDR3 sequence: CASSEQGRTEAFF. The CDR3, as DNA: TGCGCCAGCAGTGAACAGGGTAGGACTGAAGCTTTCTTT.

V and J are TRBV6-1 and TRBJ1-3; tentatively, D is TRBD1 (5 bases). The CDR3 is 14 residues long. Between the trimmed V and J ends, which lost 4 bases and 0 bases, there was a span of 7 bases. Germline V gene lookup returns CDR1 MNHNS and CDR2 SASEGT. The CDR3 is CASSGQPSGNTIYF. CDR3 coding DNA: TGTGCCAGCAGTGGACAGCCCTCTGGAAACACCATATATTTT.

The chain employs TRBV7-9 and TRBJ2-7, with TRBD1 identical over 11 bases. V shed 0 bases, J shed 6 bases, and the junction held 1 base outside the gene matches. This CDR3 has 14 amino acids. The germline gives CDR1 SEHNR, CDR2 FQNEAQ (reference sequence). The DNA for the CDR3 is TGTGCCAGCAGCTTAGCGGGACAGGGGGGCGAGCAGTACTTC. Protein sequence: CASSLAGQGGEQYF.

The rearrangement links TRBV19 to TRBJ2-5; the match to TRBD2 covers 10 bases. J lost 4 bases, V lost 5 bases, and 4 bases had no gene match. The length of the CDR3 is 14 residues. The V gene's germline CDR1 is LNHDA and CDR2 SQIVND (reference sequence). The chain's CDR3 is CASSLAGVGETQYF. DNA for the CDR3: TGTGCCAGTAGTCTAGCGGGGGTGGGAGAGACCCAGTACTTC.

This chain connects TRBV5-1 to TRBJ1-3; weak D call: TRBD1 (6 bases). Germline loops: CDR1 SGHRS, CDR2 YFSETQ. V was cut by 0 bases and J by 0 bases, with 10 bases left in between. The CDR3 has 16 amino acids. CDR3 in amino acids: CASSLEQGVSGNTIYF. DNA of the CDR3: TGCGCCAGCAGCTTGGAACAGGGTGTCTCTGGAAACACCATATATTTT.

This clone appeared a single time. The chain carries TRBV12-5 and TRBJ2-3, with TRBD1 as a possible D gene (6 bases). Trimming took off 0 bases at V and 2 bases at J, with 24 bases between the two ends. This CDR3 comprises 20 residues. CDR1 is LGHNT and CDR2 is FRNRAP in the germline V gene. The CDR3 protein is CASGLVYRRGWTENTDTQYF. DNA of the CDR3: TGTGCTAGTGGTTTGGTATATCGTCGGGGCTGGACAGAAAACACAGATACGCAGTATTTT. Variable domain in full (rest from reference TRBV12-5 and TRBJ2-3): DARVTQTPRHKVTEMGQEVTMRCQPILGHNTVFWYRQTMMQGLELLAYFRNRAPLDDSGMPKDRFSAEMPDATLATLKIQPSEPRDSAVYFCASGLVYRRGWTENTDTQYFGPGTRLTVL.

This chain links TRBV14 with TRBJ2-5; 13 bases agree with TRBD2. This CDR3 region has 17 residues. Germline-derived CDR1 and CDR2 are SGHDN and FVKESK. The V gene end was trimmed by 4 bases and the J gene end by 5 bases; junction bases not matched to a gene: 10. CDR3 region: CASSPRTSGRVWETQYF. DNA of the CDR3: TGTGCCAGCAGCCCTCGGACTAGCGGGAGAGTATGGGAGACCCAGTACTTC.

This chain joins TRBV10-3 and TRBJ2-2; 15 nucleotides line up with TRBD2. The germline CDR1 and CDR2 sequences are ENHRY and SYGVKD. The J segment lost 5 bases and the V segment lost 7 bases, leaving 5 bases of the junction unmatched. This CDR3 spans 16 amino acids. CDR3 loop: CAIKIGLAGGTGELFF. The CDR3 DNA is TGTGCCATCAAAATTGGACTAGCGGGAGGGACCGGGGAGCTGTTTTTT.

This clone was recorded a few times. The chain has TRBV6-1 and TRBJ1-5, with unresolved D. Trimming removed 7 bases from V and 4 bases from J, with 14 bases in between. The CDR3 consists of 14 residues. Germline-derived CDR1 and CDR2 are MNHNS and SASEGT. The CDR3 sequence: CASTPRGPNQPQHF. CDR3 DNA: TGTGCCAGCACCCCGAGAGGGCCAAATCAGCCCCAGCATTTT.

The chain couples TRBV9 to TRBJ1-3; D not resolved. The CDR3 runs 14 residues. V was trimmed by 0 bases and J by 0 bases, leaving 4 bases between them. The V gene's germline CDR1 is SGDLS and CDR2 YYNGEE. CDR3 nucleotide sequence: TGTGCCAGCAGCGTAGACAACTCTGGAAACACCATATATTTT. Translated: CASSVDNSGNTIYF.

The CDR3 spells CASSAGGTDTQYF. The CDR3, as DNA: TGCGCCAGCAGTGCAGGGGGCACAGATACGCAGTATTTT. The rearrangement links TRBV10-1 to TRBJ2-3, with D maybe TRBD1 (6 bases). The V and J ends lost 4 bases and 1 base respectively, with 6 bases between them. The CDR3 contains 13 residues. Germline V gene sequence: CDR1 WNHNN, CDR2 SYGVQD (reference sequence).

The chain is built from TRBV9 and TRBJ2-7; 8 bases are a match to TRBD2. The germline V gene has CDR1 SGDLS and CDR2 YYNGEE. The CDR3 consists of 15 residues. Trimming cost V 0 bases and J 6 bases; bases outside gene matches: 8. In nucleotides, the CDR3 is TGTGCCAGCAGCGTAGCTACCGGGGGGGCCGGCGAGCAGTACTTC. Translating it yields CASSVATGGAGEQYF.

This rearrangement joins TRBV19 to TRBJ1-5; D not resolved. This CDR3 spans 15 amino acids. CDR1 and CDR2 (germline): LNHDA, SQIVND (reference sequence). The CDR3 here is CGSTRSPQSNQPQHF. The CDR3 DNA follows: TGTGGATCGACGCGGTCCCCCCAAAGCAATCAGCCCCAGCATTTT.

This clone has just one count. This chain uses TRBV6-1 with TRBJ2-5, with a weak D call TRBD2 (5 bases). The CDR3 is 16 amino acids. Germline V gene sequence: CDR1 MNHNS, CDR2 SASEGT. Trimming stripped 3 bases from V and 3 bases from J, with 17 bases between. The CDR3 sequence is CASSEIEGRKEETQYF. CDR3 nucleotides: TGTGCCAGCAGTGAGATCGAGGGAAGGAAAGAAGAGACCCAGTACTTC.

The gene calls are TRBV11-2 and TRBJ2-2; 8 bases fit TRBD1. Germline V gene data show CDR1 as SGHAT and CDR2 as FQNNGV. This CDR3 comprises 16 residues. After removal of 5 bases from V and 4 bases from J, the junction contained 9 bases not matched to a gene. CDR3 loop: CASSLTTGGPTGELFF. As DNA, the CDR3 is TGTGCCAGCAGCCTTACAACAGGGGGGCCCACCGGGGAGCTGTTTTTT.

The CDR3: CASGGQYYEQYF. The CDR3 DNA reads as TGTGCCAGCGGGGGACAGTACTACGAGCAGTACTTC. The chain is built from TRBV28 and TRBJ2-7; TRBD1 matches at 7 bases. The CDR3 loop spans 12 amino acids. The junction had 4 bases not matched to a gene; V was cut back by 8 bases and J by 3 bases. Germline V CDR1 and CDR2: MDHEN, SYDVKM.

The chain employs TRBV27 and TRBJ2-1, with 7 bases fitting TRBD2. Germline assignment: CDR1 MNHEY and CDR2 SMNVEV (reference sequence). Trimming at V came to 6 bases and at J to 4 bases, leaving 12 bases not matched to a gene. This CDR3 comprises 16 residues. The CDR3 DNA reads TGTGCCAGCAGCATCTCTAGCGGCCGATGGTACAATGAGCAGTTCTTC. Protein product: CASSISSGRWYNEQFF.

The rearrangement links TRBV28 to TRBJ2-7; 8 positions agree with TRBD1. This CDR3 has 13 amino acids. The germline gives CDR1 MDHEN, CDR2 SYDVKM. Trimming at V came to 4 bases and at J to 2 bases, leaving 1 base not matched to a gene. The CDR3 coding sequence is TGTGCCAGCAGTTGGACAGGGCCCTACGAGCAGTACTTC. Translated: CASSWTGPYEQYF.

V is TRBV30 and J is TRBJ2-7, with a weak D call TRBD1 (6 bases). The V gene's germline CDR1 is GTSNPN and CDR2 SVGIG (reference sequence). Trimming pared 5 bases from V and 6 bases from J, leaving 26 bases between. The length of the CDR3 is 16 residues. DNA of the CDR3: TGTGCCTGGGATAACTTCGGACAGTTTGCGACGGGCGAGCAGTACTTC. Its protein is CAWDNFGQFATGEQYF.

V gene TRBV6-6 combines with J gene TRBJ1-5, with TRBD1 matching 8 bases. CDR1 is MNHNY and CDR2 is SVGAGI in the germline V gene (reference sequence). V shed 0 bases, J shed 0 bases, and the junction held 1 base outside the gene matches. This CDR3 is 16 amino acids long. The CDR3 DNA reads TGTGCCAGCAGTTACTCGGACAGGGATAGCAATCAGCCCCAGCATTTT. It yields the protein CASSYSDRDSNQPQHF.

This clone has a single count. The junction and the germline gene differ at one end; a read error may be behind it. The chain employs TRBV7-7 and TRBJ2-1, with D possibly matching TRBD1 (6 bases). This CDR3 region has 14 residues. The germline V gene encodes CDR1 SSHAT and CDR2 FNYEAQ (reference sequence). The CDR3 bases are TGTGCTAGCAGCTTGGGGGCGTCCTACAATGAGCAGTTCTTC. Its protein product is CASSLGASYNEQFF.

V usage is TRBV19 and J usage is TRBJ2-2; D might be TRBD1 (6 bases). Trimming pared 1 base from V and 6 bases from J, leaving 12 bases between. The length of the CDR3 is 15 residues. The V gene's germline CDR1 is LNHDA and CDR2 SQIVND (reference sequence). The CDR3 spells CASSIGTVVPGELFF. The CDR3, as DNA: TGTGCCAGTAGTATAGGGACAGTAGTGCCCGGGGAGCTGTTTTTT. The full variable domain, completed using reference TRBV19 and TRBJ2-2, is DGGITQSPKYLFRKEGQNVTLSCEQNLNHDAMYWYRQDPGQGLRLIYYSQIVNDFQKGDIAEGYSVSREKKESFPLTVTSAQKNPTAFYLCASSIGTVVPGELFFGEGSRLTVL.

The genes are TRBV7-2 and TRBJ1-5; 9 bases align to TRBD1. The V gene's germline CDR1 is SGHTA and CDR2 FQGNSA. Losses at the gene ends were 2 bases for V and 7 bases for J; bases not matched to a gene: 9. This CDR3 has 16 amino acids. Here the CDR3 DNA reads TGTGCCAGCAGCTTATCGACGGGACAGGGACGGCAGCCCCAGCATTTT. It encodes CASSLSTGQGRQPQHF.

The chain combines TRBV5-1 with TRBJ2-1; D not certain. The V gene lost 6 bases and the J gene lost 1 base, with 11 bases spanning the gap. The CDR3 is made up of 14 amino acids. Germline-derived CDR1 and CDR2 are SGHRS and YFSETQ. The CDR3 reads CASMKAASYNEQFF. For the CDR3, the DNA is TGCGCCAGCATGAAGGCGGCATCCTACAATGAGCAGTTCTTC.